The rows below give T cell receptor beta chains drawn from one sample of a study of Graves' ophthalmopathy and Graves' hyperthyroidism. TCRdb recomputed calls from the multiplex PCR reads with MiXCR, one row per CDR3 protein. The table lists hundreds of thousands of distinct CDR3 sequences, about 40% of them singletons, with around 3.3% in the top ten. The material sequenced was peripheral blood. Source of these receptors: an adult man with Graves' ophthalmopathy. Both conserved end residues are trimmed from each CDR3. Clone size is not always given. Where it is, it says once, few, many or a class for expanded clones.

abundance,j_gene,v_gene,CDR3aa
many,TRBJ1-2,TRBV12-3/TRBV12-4,ASSLDREDGYT
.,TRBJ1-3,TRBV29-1,SVENRGDYGYTIY
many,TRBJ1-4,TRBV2,ASSDGAANEKLF
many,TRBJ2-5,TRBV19,ASSPIQETQY
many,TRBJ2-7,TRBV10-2,ASSDIGTSAYEQY
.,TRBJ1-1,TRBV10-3,AISETGRKAF
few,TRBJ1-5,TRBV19,ASSILYGKGAHQPQH
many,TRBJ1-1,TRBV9,ASSVAQGHTEAF
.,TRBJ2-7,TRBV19,ASSEFDAYEQY
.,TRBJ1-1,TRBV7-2,ASSPGQGADTEAF
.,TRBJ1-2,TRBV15,ATSRGRPNYGYT
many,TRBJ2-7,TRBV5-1,ASSLGAGGEQY
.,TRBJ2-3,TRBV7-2,ASSQGAGTDTQY
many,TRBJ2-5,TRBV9,ASSAEGVQETQY
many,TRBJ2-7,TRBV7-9,ASSPRTESSYEQY
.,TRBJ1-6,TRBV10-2,ASSGPQGSSPLH
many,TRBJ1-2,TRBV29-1,SVDHDGYT
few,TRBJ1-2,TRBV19,AWSGLGNYGYT
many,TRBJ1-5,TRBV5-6,ASSLFARLRSQPQH
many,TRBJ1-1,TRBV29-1,SASLSEAF
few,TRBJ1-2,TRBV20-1,SARDGGLDGYT
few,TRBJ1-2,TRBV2,ASSSLRESYGYT
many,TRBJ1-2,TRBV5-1,ASSSTGPPNYGYT
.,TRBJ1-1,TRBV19,ASSGTGDEAF
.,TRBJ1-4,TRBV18,ASSYKWGKLF
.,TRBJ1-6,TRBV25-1,ASRQGQGRNSPLH
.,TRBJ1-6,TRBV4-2,ASSQGTGPVSPLH
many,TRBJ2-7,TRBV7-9,ASGGGLSYEQY
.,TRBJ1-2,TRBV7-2,ATSFTSSPLWGYT
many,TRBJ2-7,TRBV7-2,ASSSDGGYEQY
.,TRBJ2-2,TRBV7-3,ASSPAGTGNTGELF
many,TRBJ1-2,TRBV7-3,ASRLGFGYT
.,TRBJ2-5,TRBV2,ASSASETQY
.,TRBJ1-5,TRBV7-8,ASSQYETQH
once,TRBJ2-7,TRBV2,ASLGAGDSYEQY
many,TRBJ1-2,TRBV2,ASSEVYSDGYT
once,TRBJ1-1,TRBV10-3,AISPNRDEKL
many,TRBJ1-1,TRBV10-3,AISGLGLPNTEAF
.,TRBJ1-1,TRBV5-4,ASSLKTGGHTEAF
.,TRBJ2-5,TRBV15,ATSREVRYQPQY
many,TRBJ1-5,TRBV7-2,ASSLESGSVQPQH
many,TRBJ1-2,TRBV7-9,ASSLMAESYGYT
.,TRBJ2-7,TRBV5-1,ASSPVAGGSYEQY
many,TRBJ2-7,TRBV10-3,ASAVSTSSYEQY
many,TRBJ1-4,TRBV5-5,ASSLQTAGLF
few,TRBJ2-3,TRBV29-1,SVERDGNGY
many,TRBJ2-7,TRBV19,ASSIGGQATYEQY
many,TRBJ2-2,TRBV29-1,SVGQGQTGELF
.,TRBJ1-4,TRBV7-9,ASSLRNCF
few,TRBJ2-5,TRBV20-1,SARDRTGPRETQY
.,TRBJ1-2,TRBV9,ASGSGTVYGYT
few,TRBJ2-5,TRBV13,ASSLVNRGEETQY
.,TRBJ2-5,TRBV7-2,ASSTRQPNQPQY